Below, one TCR beta chain is given with its context. Its antigen remains unknown. This sample was taken from a study of a mutant IDH1 vaccine in newly diagnosed glioma. Study overall: Patients were pretreated with radiotherapy, temozolomide, or both, mostly both.

The data were produced by immunoSEQ multiplex PCR, yet TCRdb's version contains in-frame clones alone and is incomplete. This table has 23,000 or so clones, 79% appearing once. Time point described: week 11, during vaccination. With topical imiquimod, each dose of the vaccine consisted of 300 ug of mutant IDH1 20-mer peptide. Per the germline V gene, CDR1 is SNHLY and CDR2 is FYNNEI. V lost 8 bases and J 2 bases, leaving 22 bases between the germline ends. The CDR3 totals 16 residues. The chain joins TRBV2 to TRBJ2-7, with D possibly TRBD2 on 5 matching bases. The receptor was derived from a man aged 40-49 years with glioma. The sample in question was PBMCs, obtained from a glioma patient whose treatment included an IDH1 peptide vaccine. The DNA of the CDR3 is TGTGCCAGCCAGATATTAGGACTTTCCGACGCCTACGAGCAGTACTTC. Translated: CASQILGLSDAYEQYF.